A selection of T cell receptor beta chains follows, all from one sample in a study of cytomegalovirus exposure and HLA in healthy donors. The table came from immunoSEQ multiplex PCR; TCRdb's copy has only in-frame clones and leaves some out. The table records roughly 120,000 clones, 60% to 75% of them present only once. The sample was PBMCs. The receptor source for this set is a woman aged 45 to 65 in good health and CMV-seropositive. Both conserved end residues are part of each CDR3. Fields, in order: clone size, V gene, J gene, D gene, CDR3 protein, CDR3 DNA. A D gene is named only where the DNA matches it firmly. A clone size is listed for some rows: how often the clone was seen (once, few, many), or a class if it is expanded.

few,TRBV7-6,TRBJ2-5,-,CASSLDGLSQYF,TGTGCCAGCAGCTTAGATGGACTGTCTCAGTACTTC
few,TRBV7-9,TRBJ1-4,TRBD1,CASTTGDSHEKLFF,TGTGCCAGCACCACAGGGGATTCACATGAAAAACTGTTTTTT
few,TRBV30,TRBJ2-2,TRBD1,CAWSLSGGESGELFF,TGTGCCTGGAGTTTGTCAGGGGGCGAGTCCGGGGAGCTGTTTTTT
-,TRBV15,TRBJ2-1,-,CATSRDGGYNEQFF,TGTGCCACCAGCAGAGATGGGGGGTACAATGAGCAGTTCTTC
-,TRBV5-1,TRBJ2-1,TRBD1,CASSSGTGGGNEQFF,TGCGCCAGCAGCTCAGGGACAGGGGGGGGCAATGAGCAGTTCTTC
-,TRBV19,TRBJ2-5,-,CASKRDTGRETQYF,TGTGCCAGTAAGCGGGACACTGGTAGGGAGACCCAGTACTTC
-,TRBV7-9,TRBJ1-6,-,CASSLMEGSNSPLHF,TGTGCCAGCAGCTTAATGGAGGGGTCGAATTCACCCCTCCACTTT
few,TRBV7-2,TRBJ2-1,TRBD2,CASSSKLAEFYNEQFF,TGTGCCAGCAGCTCAAAACTAGCGGAATTCTACAATGAGCAGTTCTTC
once,TRBV28,TRBJ2-7,TRBD1,CASSSRGNEQYF,TGTGCCAGCAGTTCCAGGGGGAACGAGCAGTACTTC
-,TRBV5-1,TRBJ2-3,-,CASSLEGDINTDTQYF,TGCGCCAGCAGCTTGGAAGGGGACATTAACACAGATACGCAGTATTTT
-,TRBV7-9,TRBJ1-2,-,CSSSPIRGDGYTF,TGTTCCAGCAGCCCTATCCGCGGGGACGGCTACACCTTC
-,TRBV4-3,TRBJ2-1,TRBD1,CASSQESARGRLDEQFF,TGCGCCAGCAGCCAAGAATCGGCCAGGGGGCGTTTAGATGAGCAGTTCTTC
-,TRBV28,TRBJ1-5,TRBD1,CASSFYGTGGITYSNQPQHF,TGTGCCAGCAGTTTTTATGGGACAGGGGGGATTACTTATAGCAATCAGCCCCAGCATTTT
once,TRBV5-4,TRBJ2-7,-,CASSFRSGFSYEQYF,TGTGCCAGCAGCTTCAGGTCTGGGTTTTCCTACGAGCAGTACTTC
-,TRBV9,TRBJ2-6,-,CASSVGVGANVLTF,TGTGCCAGCAGCGTAGGAGTAGGGGCCAACGTCCTGACTTTC
-,TRBV4-2,TRBJ1-6,TRBD1,CASSLGQVLEAPLHF,TGTGCCAGCAGCCTAGGACAGGTCTTAGAGGCACCCCTCCACTTT
-,TRBV6-1,TRBJ2-3,TRBD1,CASSDSRDRSFVTQYF,TGTGCCAGCAGTGATTCCCGGGACAGGTCCTTTGTTACGCAGTATTTT
few,TRBV19,TRBJ1-5,-,CASSRQVGGNQPQHF,TGTGCCAGTAGTAGACAGGTGGGGGGCAATCAGCCCCAGCATTTT
-,TRBV4-1,TRBJ1-6,TRBD1,CASGQGSSYNSPLHF,TGCGCCAGCGGACAGGGCAGCTCCTATAATTCACCCCTCCACTTT
-,TRBV28,TRBJ1-2,TRBD1,CASIRQGDGYTF,TGTGCCAGCATCAGACAGGGGGATGGCTACACCTTC
-,TRBV4-3,TRBJ1-4,-,CASSQVPGHEKLFF,TGCGCCAGCAGCCAAGTTCCAGGGCATGAAAAACTGTTTTTT
-,TRBV5-1,TRBJ2-3,-,CASSLSGQLTDTQYF,TGCGCCAGCAGCTTGTCAGGACAGCTCACAGATACGCAGTATTTT
-,TRBV6-6,TRBJ1-5,-,CASSFTSGSQPQHF,TGTGCCAGCAGTTTCACCTCAGGCTCTCAGCCCCAGCATTTT
-,TRBV5-1,TRBJ2-1,-,CASSLSQVQGPEQFF,TGCGCCAGCAGCTTGTCCCAGGTTCAAGGTCCTGAGCAGTTCTTC
-,TRBV6-4,TRBJ2-2,TRBD1,CASSRSGTGNTGELFF,TGTGCCAGCAGCAGATCCGGGACAGGGAACACCGGGGAGCTGTTTTTT
-,TRBV7-2,TRBJ1-2,-,CASSLGGNGYTF,TGTGCCAGCAGCTTGGGAGGGAATGGCTACACCTTC
-,TRBV7-9,TRBJ1-4,-,CASGAGAVEKLFF,TGTGCCAGCGGGGCAGGGGCAGTTGAAAAACTGTTTTTT
-,TRBV2,TRBJ2-5,TRBD2,CASSETSGGATQETQYF,TGTGCCAGCAGTGAAACTAGCGGGGGGGCCACCCAAGAGACCCAGTACTTC
-,TRBV2,TRBJ1-6,TRBD1,CASRERQGNNSPLHF,TGTGCCAGCAGGGAAAGACAGGGTAACAATTCACCCCTCCACTTT
-,TRBV4-2,TRBJ1-4,TRBD1,CASSPRQEDRGNEKLFF,TGTGCCAGCAGCCCACGGCAGGAGGACAGGGGAAATGAAAAACTGTTTTTT
-,TRBV4-3,TRBJ2-7,TRBD2,CASSQYKTSGVYEQYF,TGCGCCAGCAGCCAGTATAAGACTAGCGGGGTCTACGAGCAGTACTTC
-,TRBV5-5,TRBJ1-5,TRBD1,CASSPTTTGVQPQHF,TGTGCCAGCAGCCCAACGACGACAGGGGTTCAGCCCCAGCATTTT
-,TRBV6-5,TRBJ1-1,TRBD1,CASSRDRGNTEAFF,TGTGCCAGCAGCCGAGACAGGGGGAACACTGAAGCTTTCTTT